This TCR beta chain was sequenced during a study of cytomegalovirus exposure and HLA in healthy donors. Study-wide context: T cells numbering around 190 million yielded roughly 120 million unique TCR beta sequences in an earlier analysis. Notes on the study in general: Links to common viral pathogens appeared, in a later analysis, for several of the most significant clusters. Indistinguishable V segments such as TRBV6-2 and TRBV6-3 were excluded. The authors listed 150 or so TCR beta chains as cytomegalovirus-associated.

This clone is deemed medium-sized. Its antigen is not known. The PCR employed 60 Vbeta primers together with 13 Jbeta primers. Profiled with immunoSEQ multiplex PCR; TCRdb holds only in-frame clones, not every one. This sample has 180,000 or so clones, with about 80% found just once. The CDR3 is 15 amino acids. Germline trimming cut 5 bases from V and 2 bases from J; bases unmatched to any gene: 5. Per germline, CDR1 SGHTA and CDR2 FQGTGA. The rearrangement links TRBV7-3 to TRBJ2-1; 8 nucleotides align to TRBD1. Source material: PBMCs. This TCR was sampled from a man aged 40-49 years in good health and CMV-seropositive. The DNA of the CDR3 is TGTGCCAGCAGCCCGCAGGGGGCAGCCTACAATGAGCAGTTCTTC. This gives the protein CASSPQGAAYNEQFF.